This T cell receptor beta chain was captured by sequencing in a study of shared clonotypes between healthy human individuals. Findings and caveats of the study: Large depth notwithstanding, sorted-subset sequencing proved incomplete by rarefaction. The diversity represented, both genetic and in exposure history, was limited by few donors.

This clone appeared a few times. Its antigen is not identified. In the original processing: ImmunoSEQ only sent back junction sequences with no quality scores, so filtering was done differently. Sequencing used immunoSEQ multiplex PCR; TCRdb keeps in-frame clones, though not all of them. V and J calls plus clone size are reproduced from that table; the DNA served to infer D and trimming. Here the sample spans roughly 2.5 million clones, around 94% being singletons. Germline assignment: CDR1 PRHDT and CDR2 FYEKMQ (reference sequence). This CDR3 spans 13 amino acids. Trimming took off 1 base at V and 1 base at J, with 4 bases between the two ends. Into CD45RA+ naive and CD45RA-negative memory subsets, the CD4+ cells were split.

The V call is TRBV13, the J call TRBJ1-1, with D unclear. The TCR was taken from a young man in good health. The sequencing sample was made of naive CD4+ T cells sorted from blood. Subset: CD45RA+ positively selected. CDR3 sequence: CASSLVTNTEAFF. CDR3 nucleotides: TGTGCCAGCAGCTTAGTAACGAACACTGAAGCTTTCTTT. The full variable domain, completed using reference TRBV13 and TRBJ1-1, is AAGVIQSPRHLIKEKRETATLKCYPIPRHDTVYWYQQGPGQDPQFLISFYEKMQSDKGSIPDRFSAQQFSDYHSELNMSSLELGDSALYFCASSLVTNTEAFFGQGTRLTVV.